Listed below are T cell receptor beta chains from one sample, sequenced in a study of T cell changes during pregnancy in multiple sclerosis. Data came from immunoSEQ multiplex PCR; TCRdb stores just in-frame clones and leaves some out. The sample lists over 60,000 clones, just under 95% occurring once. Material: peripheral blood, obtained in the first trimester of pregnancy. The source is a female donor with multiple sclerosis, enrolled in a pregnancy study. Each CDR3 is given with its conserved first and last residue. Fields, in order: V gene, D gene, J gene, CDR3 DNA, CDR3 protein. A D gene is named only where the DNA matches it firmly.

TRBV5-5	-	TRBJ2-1	TGTGCCAGCAGCTTGGGATGGAGGAATGAGCAGTTCTTC	CASSLGWRNEQFF
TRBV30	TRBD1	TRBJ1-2	TGTGCCTGGAGTCGGGACAGGCCCTATGGCTACACCTTC	CAWSRDRPYGYTF
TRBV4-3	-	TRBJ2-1	TGCGCCAGCAGCCAAGTCCGGGGGCGCGGGACTACCTACAATGAGCAGTTCTTC	CASSQVRGRGTTYNEQFF
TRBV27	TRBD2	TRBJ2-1	TGTGCCAGCAGTGTGGACCTGACTAGCGGAATCAATGAGCAGTTCTTC	CASSVDLTSGINEQFF
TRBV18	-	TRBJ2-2	TGTGCCAGCTCACCACCAGTAGGAGGGACCGGGGAGCTGTTTTTT	CASSPPVGGTGELFF
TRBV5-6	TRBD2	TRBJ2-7	TGTGCCAGCAGCTTGTGGGGTGGGAGGGCCCTACCATACGAGCAGTACTTC	CASSLWGGRALPYEQYF
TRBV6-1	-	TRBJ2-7	TGTGCCAGCAGCCGGGAAAAGCACCACGAGCAGTACTTC	CASSREKHHEQYF
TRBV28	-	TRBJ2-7	TGTGCCAGCAGTTTCTATCCGTCTCGGGGGTACGAGCAGTACTTC	CASSFYPSRGYEQYF
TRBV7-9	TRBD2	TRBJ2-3	TGTGCCAGCACGGGGGGATCTAGCACAGATACGCAGTATTTT	CASTGGSSTDTQYF
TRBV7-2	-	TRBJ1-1	TGTGCCAGCAGCTTTCAGGCGAACACTGAAGCTTTCTTT	CASSFQANTEAFF
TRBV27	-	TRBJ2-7	TGTGCCAGCGGGTCGTCCAGGGACGAGCAGTACTTC	CASGSSRDEQYF
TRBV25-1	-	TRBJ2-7	TGTGCCAGCAGTCCGGACGGACTTCTTATCTACGAGCAGTACTTC	CASSPDGLLIYEQYF